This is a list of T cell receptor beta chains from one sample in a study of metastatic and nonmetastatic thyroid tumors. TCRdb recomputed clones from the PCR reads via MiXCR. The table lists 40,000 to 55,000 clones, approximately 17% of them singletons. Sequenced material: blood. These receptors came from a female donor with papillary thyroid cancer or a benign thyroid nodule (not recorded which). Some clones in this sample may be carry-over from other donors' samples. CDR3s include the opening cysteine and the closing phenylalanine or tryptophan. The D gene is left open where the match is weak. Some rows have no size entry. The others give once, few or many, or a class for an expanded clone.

CDR3nt: TGTGCCAGCAGTGAAGGTCAGCGGGGGGACGTAGAGACCCAGTACTTC; CDR3aa: CASSEGQRGDVETQYF; abundance: -; v_gene: TRBV2; d_gene: TRBD2; j_gene: TRBJ2-5
CDR3nt: TGCAGTGCCCAGGACGCTTTCTTT; CDR3aa: CSAQDAFF; abundance: -; v_gene: TRBV20-1; d_gene: -; j_gene: TRBJ1-1
CDR3nt: TGCAGTGCTAGAGATGGAGACAGGCAACACACTGAAGCTTTCTTT; CDR3aa: CSARDGDRQHTEAFF; abundance: many; v_gene: TRBV20-1; d_gene: -; j_gene: TRBJ1-1
CDR3nt: TGTGCCAGCAGCATCGGCGGCGGGAGGGCCCACGGGGAGCTGTTTTTT; CDR3aa: CASSIGGGRAHGELFF; abundance: many; v_gene: TRBV7-3; d_gene: TRBD2; j_gene: TRBJ2-2
CDR3nt: TGTGCCAGCAGTCCGGGGACAGTGATCTCCTACGAGCAGTACTTC; CDR3aa: CASSPGTVISYEQYF; abundance: -; v_gene: TRBV28; d_gene: TRBD1; j_gene: TRBJ2-7
CDR3nt: TGTGCCAGCAGTGAATATAGAGGGTCCAGGCAGTACTTC; CDR3aa: CASSEYRGSRQYF; abundance: many; v_gene: TRBV25-1; d_gene: -; j_gene: TRBJ2-7
CDR3nt: TGTGCCAGCAGGGCCCCGACTAGTTTGTACGAGCAGTACTTC; CDR3aa: CASRAPTSLYEQYF; abundance: -; v_gene: TRBV11-2; d_gene: -; j_gene: TRBJ2-7
CDR3nt: TGTGCCAGCATTCTAGTGGGCGCTGGAAACACCATATATTTT; CDR3aa: CASILVGAGNTIYF; abundance: -; v_gene: TRBV6-1; d_gene: -; j_gene: TRBJ1-3
CDR3nt: TGCGCCACCAGCAGAGATACGGACACGGTGAATTACTACGAGCAGTACTTC; CDR3aa: CATSRDTDTVNYYEQYF; abundance: -; v_gene: TRBV15; d_gene: -; j_gene: TRBJ2-7
CDR3nt: TGTGCCGGCAGTGAAGGATTCGGGCAGCCCCATCATTTT; CDR3aa: CAGSEGFGQPHHF; abundance: few; v_gene: TRBV6-1; d_gene: -; j_gene: TRBJ1-5
CDR3nt: TGTGCCAGCAGCCCACCGGCAGCTCAAACTGGAAACACCATATATTTT; CDR3aa: CASSPPAAQTGNTIYF; abundance: few; v_gene: TRBV6-2/TRBV6-3; d_gene: -; j_gene: TRBJ1-3
CDR3nt: TGTGCCACCAGCAGCCGGGACAGGGGATGGGTGGGCTCCTACAATGAGCAGTTCTTC; CDR3aa: CATSSRDRGWVGSYNEQFF; abundance: many; v_gene: TRBV15; d_gene: TRBD1; j_gene: TRBJ2-1
CDR3nt: TGCGCCAGCAGCCAAGGACCTTCCGACTACTATAATTCACCCCTCCACTTT; CDR3aa: CASSQGPSDYYNSPLHF; abundance: many; v_gene: TRBV4-1; d_gene: -; j_gene: TRBJ1-6
CDR3nt: TGCGCCAGCAGCCAAGAGGCCGGGGGGGGGATCGGCAATCAGCCCCAGCATTTT; CDR3aa: CASSQEAGGGIGNQPQHF; abundance: many; v_gene: TRBV4-1; d_gene: -; j_gene: TRBJ1-5
CDR3nt: TGTGCCAGCAGTGACTCGTCAATAGGCAGCTATGTCTACACCTTC; CDR3aa: CASSDSSIGSYVYTF; abundance: few; v_gene: TRBV6-4; d_gene: -; j_gene: TRBJ1-2
CDR3nt: TGTGCCAGCAGCTCCGCCGGGACAGGGCGCGAAAAACTGTTTTTT; CDR3aa: CASSSAGTGREKLFF; abundance: many; v_gene: TRBV7-9; d_gene: TRBD1; j_gene: TRBJ1-4
CDR3nt: TGTGCCAGTAGTATAGGCGGGACTAGCGGGAGTAATGAGCAGTTCTTC; CDR3aa: CASSIGGTSGSNEQFF; abundance: many; v_gene: TRBV19; d_gene: TRBD2; j_gene: TRBJ2-1
CDR3nt: TGCGCCAGCAGTAGCGGGGCTTACAATGAGCAGTTCTTC; CDR3aa: CASSSGAYNEQFF; abundance: many; v_gene: TRBV5-1; d_gene: TRBD2; j_gene: TRBJ2-1
CDR3nt: TGTGCCAGCAGTTCCACAGGGTCCTACGAGCAGTACTTC; CDR3aa: CASSSTGSYEQYF; abundance: medium-sized; v_gene: TRBV6-1; d_gene: -; j_gene: TRBJ2-7
CDR3nt: TGTGCCAGCAGCCGCGAAGGGGGGCGCAACATTCAGTACTTC; CDR3aa: CASSREGGRNIQYF; abundance: many; v_gene: TRBV7-9; d_gene: -; j_gene: TRBJ2-4
CDR3nt: TGCAGTGCTAGTCCACCCGGGGGGCTCACTGAAGCTTTCTTT; CDR3aa: CSASPPGGLTEAFF; abundance: once; v_gene: TRBV20-1; d_gene: -; j_gene: TRBJ1-1
CDR3nt: TGTGCCAGCAGTGAAATCTCCTTTGGAGCGGTCCAGCCCCAGCATTTT; CDR3aa: CASSEISFGAVQPQHF; abundance: many; v_gene: TRBV6-1; d_gene: -; j_gene: TRBJ1-5
CDR3nt: TGTGCCAGTATCGGACGGGGGGGGGAGACCCAGTACTTC; CDR3aa: CASIGRGGETQYF; abundance: many; v_gene: TRBV19; d_gene: TRBD2; j_gene: TRBJ2-5
CDR3nt: TGTGCCAGCTCACGGACAGGGTATAATTCACCCCTCCACTTT; CDR3aa: CASSRTGYNSPLHF; abundance: -; v_gene: TRBV18; d_gene: TRBD1; j_gene: TRBJ1-6
CDR3nt: TGTGCCAGCAGTGGGGGGGTGCTTGAGCAGTACTTC; CDR3aa: CASSGGVLEQYF; abundance: few; v_gene: TRBV28; d_gene: TRBD2; j_gene: TRBJ2-7
CDR3nt: TGTGCCAGCAGCCCGTTACTGGGATCACCCCTCCACTTT; CDR3aa: CASSPLLGSPLHF; abundance: many; v_gene: TRBV14; d_gene: -; j_gene: TRBJ1-6
CDR3nt: TGTGCCAGCAGTCAAACTCAGGGTGGTTATGGCTACACCTTC; CDR3aa: CASSQTQGGYGYTF; abundance: many; v_gene: TRBV6-1; d_gene: -; j_gene: TRBJ1-2
CDR3nt: TGTGCCACCAGTGCCAGGGGGACAGGGGGCGTTTTTAATCAGCCCCAGCATTTT; CDR3aa: CATSARGTGGVFNQPQHF; abundance: many; v_gene: TRBV24-1; d_gene: TRBD1; j_gene: TRBJ1-5
CDR3nt: TGTGCCAGCAGTTCTCCGGGACTAGCGGGAGAGACCCAGTACTTC; CDR3aa: CASSSPGLAGETQYF; abundance: many; v_gene: TRBV28; d_gene: TRBD2; j_gene: TRBJ2-5
CDR3nt: TGTGCCAGCAGCTTGATTTTTGTGGTGGTAGGCCCCTCCTACGAGCAGTACTTC; CDR3aa: CASSLIFVVVGPSYEQYF; abundance: -; v_gene: TRBV5-4; d_gene: -; j_gene: TRBJ2-7
CDR3nt: TGTGCCAATAGTGCGAAAACGAACACTGAAGCTTTCTTT; CDR3aa: CANSAKTNTEAFF; abundance: few; v_gene: TRBV19; d_gene: -; j_gene: TRBJ1-1
CDR3nt: TGTGCCAGCAGCTTACCTTACACCGGGGAGCTGTTTTTT; CDR3aa: CASSLPYTGELFF; abundance: -; v_gene: TRBV11-3; d_gene: -; j_gene: TRBJ2-2
CDR3nt: TGTGCCAGCAGCTTAAGGCAGGGGTCGATTAGCCAGTACTTC; CDR3aa: CASSLRQGSISQYF; abundance: -; v_gene: TRBV7-8; d_gene: -; j_gene: TRBJ2-5
CDR3nt: TGCAGTGCTAGAAGGCACCCCTCGACAGGGGCTTACGAGCAGTACTTC; CDR3aa: CSARRHPSTGAYEQYF; abundance: -; v_gene: TRBV20-1; d_gene: TRBD1; j_gene: TRBJ2-7
CDR3nt: TGTGCCAGCAGTTACTCTGGGACCACAGATACGCAGTATTTT; CDR3aa: CASSYSGTTDTQYF; abundance: many; v_gene: TRBV6-5; d_gene: -; j_gene: TRBJ2-3
CDR3nt: TGTGCTAGCCGTGGAGGGAATCAGAACCAGCATTTT; CDR3aa: CASRGGNQNQHF; abundance: -; v_gene: TRBV28; d_gene: -; j_gene: TRBJ1-5
CDR3nt: TGCAGTGCTAGACTAGGGGGAGTAACTAATGAAAAACTGTTTTTT; CDR3aa: CSARLGGVTNEKLFF; abundance: once; v_gene: TRBV20-1; d_gene: -; j_gene: TRBJ1-4
CDR3nt: TGTGCCAGCAGTAGGGAAGGGGACACCGGGGAGCTGTTTTTT; CDR3aa: CASSREGDTGELFF; abundance: many; v_gene: TRBV6-1; d_gene: -; j_gene: TRBJ2-2
CDR3nt: TGCGCCAGCAGCTTCCGAACAGGGGGCGTCTCTGGGGCCAACGTCCTGACTTTC; CDR3aa: CASSFRTGGVSGANVLTF; abundance: many; v_gene: TRBV5-1; d_gene: TRBD1; j_gene: TRBJ2-6
CDR3nt: TGCAGTGGTAGAGAGGGGTTGAACGAGCAGTACTTC; CDR3aa: CSGREGLNEQYF; abundance: -; v_gene: TRBV20-1; d_gene: -; j_gene: TRBJ2-7
CDR3nt: TGTGCCAGCAGTTACACAAACAGCCCTAGCAATCAGCCCCAGCATTTT; CDR3aa: CASSYTNSPSNQPQHF; abundance: -; v_gene: TRBV6-5; d_gene: -; j_gene: TRBJ1-5
CDR3nt: TGTGCCACCGCATCGGGTGGAAACAATCAGCCCCAGCATTTT; CDR3aa: CATASGGNNQPQHF; abundance: many; v_gene: TRBV24-1; d_gene: -; j_gene: TRBJ1-5
CDR3nt: TGTGCCAGCAGTGAGAGAAGGCAGCACACTGAAGCTTTCTTT; CDR3aa: CASSERRQHTEAFF; abundance: few; v_gene: TRBV6-1; d_gene: -; j_gene: TRBJ1-1
CDR3nt: TGTGCCAGCAGTTTCGGGGAGCTAGATACGCAGTATTTT; CDR3aa: CASSFGELDTQYF; abundance: many; v_gene: TRBV12-3/TRBV12-4; d_gene: -; j_gene: TRBJ2-3
CDR3nt: TGTGCCAGCAGCCAAGATGTGTTGAAAAGCGGGGAGTTGTTTTTT; CDR3aa: CASSQDVLKSGELFF; abundance: many; v_gene: TRBV4-2; d_gene: TRBD2; j_gene: TRBJ2-2
CDR3nt: TGCGCCAGCAGCGTTGATCCAGGGAGCTCCTACGAGCAGTACTTC; CDR3aa: CASSVDPGSSYEQYF; abundance: -; v_gene: TRBV5-1; d_gene: -; j_gene: TRBJ2-7
CDR3nt: TGCAGTGCACCTCGACATCCTGGCACAGATACGCAGTATTTT; CDR3aa: CSAPRHPGTDTQYF; abundance: -; v_gene: TRBV20-1; d_gene: -; j_gene: TRBJ2-3
CDR3nt: TGTGCCAGCATTTATCAGGACAGGGGTTACTATGGCTACGCCTTC; CDR3aa: CASIYQDRGYYGYAF; abundance: -; v_gene: TRBV28; d_gene: TRBD1; j_gene: TRBJ1-2